Presented here are 9 T cell receptor beta chains from one specimen sequenced in a study of CD8+ T cells in alopecia areata. The sample's treatment: oral pan-JAK inhibitor, 5-10 mg twice daily. Reverse transcription of extracted RNA yielded cDNA, which provided the sequencing template. Sequencing was performed with immunoSEQ multiplex PCR; in TCRdb, only in-frame clones are kept and a portion is missing. The repertoire consists of 200,000 to 250,000 clones, with 30% to 40% occurring once and the leading ten covering just under 0.5%. This specimen was CD4+ T cells sorted from blood, taken at approximately week 31, from a patient treated with tofacitinib. The receptors were gathered from a human donor with alopecia areata.

The chain joins TRBV6-1 to TRBJ2-3, with TRBD2 identical over 7 bases. CDR3 size: 14 residues. Germline values: CDR1 MNHNS, CDR2 SASEGT. V was clipped by 5 bases and J by 6 bases; unmatched bases: 8. The CDR3 DNA is TGTGCCAGCAGTTCCCCCATAGCGGGTGATACGCAGTATTTT. Protein: CASSSPIAGDTQYF.

This clone was picked up a small number of times. V and J are TRBV6-4 and TRBJ2-3; tentatively, D is TRBD2 (6 bases). Trimming pared 6 bases from V and 6 bases from J, leaving 22 bases between. The CDR3 covers 16 residues. CDR1 is MRHNA, CDR2 SNTAGT, per germline. This CDR3 is CASRPLRDSSPDTQYF. In DNA, the CDR3 is TGTGCCAGCAGACCACTGCGGGACTCCTCTCCCGATACGCAGTATTTT.

This clone was observed a few times. The CDR3 nucleotides are TGTGCCTGGAGTAAAGGGGGGAGCACAGATACGCAGTATTTT. Residues: CAWSKGGSTDTQYF. The gene calls are TRBV30 and TRBJ2-3; D assignment may be TRBD1 or TRBD2 (6 bases each). The germline CDR1 and CDR2 sequences are GTSNPN and SVGIG (reference sequence). The ends were cut back, 2 bases at V and 0 bases at J, with 9 bases in the middle. The CDR3 is 14 residues long. The full variable domain, in which reference TRBV30 and TRBJ2-3 provide the parts outside the CDR3, is SQTIHQWPATLVQPVGSPLSLECTVEGTSNPNLYWYRQAAGRGLQLLFYSVGIGQISSEVPQNLSASRPQDRQFILSSKKLLLSDSGFYLCAWSKGGSTDTQYFGPGTRLTVL.

The V and J genes are TRBV7-9 and TRBJ2-7; D gene uncertain. Germline V gives CDR1 SEHNR, CDR2 FQNEAQ (reference sequence). This CDR3 is 12 amino acids long. The V gene lost 1 base and the J gene lost 13 bases, with 14 bases spanning the gap. The CDR3 DNA sequence: TGTGCCAGCAGCTTAGAAAGTCAGCCGCGATACTTC. This codes for CASSLESQPRYF.

The chain uses TRBV27 and TRBJ2-7; D is perhaps TRBD2 (6 bases). CDR1 and CDR2 from the germline V gene are MNHEY and SMNVEV (reference sequence). Trimming removed 5 bases at V and 0 bases at J, with 17 bases between. This CDR3 region has 16 residues. The CDR3 here is CASSPGGGRSSYEQYF. CDR3 DNA: TGTGCCAGCAGTCCCGGGGGAGGCAGGAGCTCCTACGAGCAGTACTTC.

This clone was counted a few times. The J gene is TRBJ1-2, the V gene TRBV27, with 7 bases matching TRBD1. Germline values: CDR1 MNHEY, CDR2 SMNVEV (reference sequence). The V and J ends lost 0 bases and 4 bases, in that order; junction bases with no gene match: 2. The length of the CDR3 is 14 residues. DNA of the CDR3: TGTGCCAGCAGTTTATCGGGACAGATCTATGGCTACACCTTC. Amino acids: CASSLSGQIYGYTF.

The rearrangement uses TRBV4-1 and TRBJ2-7, with 9 bases that match TRBD2. Germline V gene lookup returns CDR1 MGHRA and CDR2 YSYEKL. V lost 1 base to trimming and J lost 4 bases; unmatched junction nucleotides: 5. The CDR3 has 15 amino acids. The CDR3 loop reads CASSQALSGRYEQYF. CDR3 in DNA: TGCGCCAGCAGCCAAGCCCTTAGCGGGAGATACGAGCAGTACTTC.

The chain uses TRBV27 and TRBJ2-7; D not resolved. The CDR3 covers 14 residues. Germline V gene sequence: CDR1 MNHEY, CDR2 SMNVEV (reference sequence). Trimming stripped 3 bases from V and 0 bases from J, with 9 bases between. The CDR3 protein is CASSFTISSYEQYF. For the CDR3, the DNA is TGTGCCAGCAGTTTCACAATTAGCTCCTACGAGCAGTACTTC.

This clone showed up just a few times. This sequence joins TRBV7-2 and TRBJ2-5; 8 nucleotides line up with TRBD2. CDR1 is SGHTA and CDR2 is FQGNSA in the germline V gene. CDR3 size: 14 residues. The V segment lost 5 bases and the J segment 5 bases; nucleotides outside the gene matches: 7. The CDR3 DNA sequence: TGTGCCAGCAGCCGAGCGGGGGCTGGCGAGACCCAGTACTTC. Protein: CASSRAGAGETQYF.